A single sample gave rise to the 3 T cell receptor beta chains below, sequenced in a study of blood T cells in healthy people across ages. A second PCR of roughly 7 to 11 cycles used a sample-barcoded 5' primer and a J-beta primer mix. TCRdb passed the 5' RACE reads through MiXCR, listing each CDR3 protein once. In the table there are 790,000 or so distinct CDR3 sequences, approximately 53% of which are singletons. Sequencing input: blood. The receptors were gathered from a man between 40 and 49 years old in good health.

The V gene is TRBV6-5, the J gene TRBJ2-3; 7 bases agree with TRBD2. With 4 bases clipped from V and 0 bases from J, the junction kept 4 bases outside the gene matches. The CDR3 is made up of 15 amino acids. Germline CDR1 is MNHEY and CDR2 is SVGAGI. The CDR3 DNA sequence: TGTGCCAGCAGTTCCCCAGCGGGGAGCACAGATACGCAGTATTTT. Residues: CASSSPAGSTDTQYF.

J is TRBJ2-3 and V is TRBV24-1; D might be TRBD2 (5 bases). CDR1 and CDR2 from the germline V gene are KGHDR and SFDVKD. V was cut by 3 bases and J by 4 bases, with 10 bases left in between. The CDR3 is 14 residues long. This CDR3 is CATSDDRTADTQYF. Written as DNA, the CDR3 is TGTGCCACCAGTGATGACCGGACTGCAGATACGCAGTATTTT.

This chain links TRBV9 with TRBJ2-6; D may be TRBD2 (5 bases). Germline lookup yields CDR1 SGDLS and CDR2 YYNGEE. The CDR3 totals 17 residues. The germline V and J ends were trimmed by 4 bases and 1 base, with 15 bases remaining between them. The CDR3 region is CASSYPQRTSGANVLTF. CDR3 sequence (DNA): TGTGCCAGCAGCTACCCACAGAGGACTTCTGGGGCCAACGTCCTGACTTTC.